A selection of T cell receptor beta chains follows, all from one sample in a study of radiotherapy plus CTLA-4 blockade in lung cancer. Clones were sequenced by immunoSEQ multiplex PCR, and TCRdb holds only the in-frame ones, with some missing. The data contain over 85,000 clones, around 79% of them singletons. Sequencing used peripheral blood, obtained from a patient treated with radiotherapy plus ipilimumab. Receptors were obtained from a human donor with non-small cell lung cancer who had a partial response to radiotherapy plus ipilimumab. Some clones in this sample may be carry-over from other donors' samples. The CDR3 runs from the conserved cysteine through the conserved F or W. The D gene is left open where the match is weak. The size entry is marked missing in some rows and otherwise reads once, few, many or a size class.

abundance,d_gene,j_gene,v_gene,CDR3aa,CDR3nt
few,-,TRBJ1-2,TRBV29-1,CSVEDRNRVRGYTF,TGCAGCGTTGAAGATCGGAACAGGGTCAGGGGCTACACCTTC
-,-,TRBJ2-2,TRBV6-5,CASSPYTGELFF,TGTGCCAGCAGTCCATACACCGGGGAGCTGTTTTTT
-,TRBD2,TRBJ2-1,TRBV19,CASTRAVIAGGLGGEQFF,TGTGCCAGCACCAGGGCGGTTATAGCGGGAGGGCTCGGGGGTGAGCAGTTCTTC
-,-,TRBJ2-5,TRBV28,CASGDWGRETQYF,TGTGCCAGCGGGGATTGGGGGCGAGAGACCCAGTACTTC
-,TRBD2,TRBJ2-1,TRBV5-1,CASTTSGTYNEQFF,TGCGCCAGCACGACTAGCGGGACCTACAATGAGCAGTTCTTC
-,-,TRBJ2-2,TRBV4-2,CASSPPGYHGEGELFF,TGTGCCAGCAGTCCTCCCGGCTACCACGGGGAAGGGGAGCTGTTTTTT
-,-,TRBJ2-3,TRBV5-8,CASSSLFTSPSTDTQYF,TGTGCCAGCAGCTCCCTTTTCACTAGCCCTAGCACAGATACGCAGTATTTT
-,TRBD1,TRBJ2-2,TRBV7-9,CASSLGQGVTGELFF,TGTGCCAGCAGCTTAGGACAGGGAGTCACCGGGGAGCTGTTTTTT
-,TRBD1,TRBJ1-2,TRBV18,CASSPGQGAYGYTF,TGTGCCAGCTCACCAGGACAGGGGGCCTATGGCTACACCTTC
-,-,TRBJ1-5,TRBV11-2,CASSLAAGNQPQHF,TGTGCCAGCAGCTTAGCTGCAGGCAATCAGCCCCAGCATTTT
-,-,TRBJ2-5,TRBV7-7,CASSSGYQETQYF,TGTGCCAGCTCTAGTGGGTACCAAGAGACCCAGTACTTC
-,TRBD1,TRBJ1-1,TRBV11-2,CASSRQGVGTEAFF,TGTGCCAGCAGCCGACAGGGGGTAGGGACTGAAGCTTTCTTT
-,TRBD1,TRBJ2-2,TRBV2,CASSRDRGLNGELFF,TGTGCCAGCAGTAGGGACAGGGGACTCAACGGGGAGCTGTTTTTT
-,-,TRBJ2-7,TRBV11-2,CASSSAYEQYF,TGTGCCAGCAGCTCCGCCTACGAGCAGTACTTC
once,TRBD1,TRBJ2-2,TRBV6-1,CASSGQGAGELFF,TGTGCCAGCAGTGGCCAGGGGGCCGGGGAGCTGTTTTTT
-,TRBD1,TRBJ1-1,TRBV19,CASSIPGGRNTEAFF,TGTGCCAGTAGTATACCAGGGGGAAGGAACACTGAAGCTTTCTTT
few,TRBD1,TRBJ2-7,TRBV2,CASHEGQFSGGEQYF,TGTGCCAGCCACGAGGGACAGTTCTCTGGAGGCGAGCAGTACTTC
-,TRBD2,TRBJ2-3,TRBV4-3,CASSQEDGGAADTQYF,TGCGCCAGCAGCCAAGAGGACGGGGGGGCCGCAGATACGCAGTATTTT
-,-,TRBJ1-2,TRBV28,CASSLSDLAIRGYTF,TGTGCCAGCAGTTTGTCGGACTTAGCCATAAGGGGCTACACCTTC
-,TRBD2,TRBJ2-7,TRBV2,CASSSGLAVPYEQYF,TGTGCCAGCAGCTCCGGACTAGCGGTGCCCTACGAGCAGTACTTC
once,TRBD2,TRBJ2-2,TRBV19,CASRHRGLAVLNTGELFF,TGTGCCAGTAGGCATCGAGGACTAGCGGTATTAAACACCGGGGAGCTGTTTTTT
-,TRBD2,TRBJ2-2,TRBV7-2,CASSSTLAGAGTGELFF,TGTGCCAGCAGCTCAACTCTAGCGGGGGCGGGGACCGGGGAGCTGTTTTTT
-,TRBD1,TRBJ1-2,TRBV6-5,CASTLGQDLGYTF,TGTGCCAGCACCCTGGGACAGGATCTCGGCTACACCTTC
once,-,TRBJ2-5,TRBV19,CASSSHLGTPRPQETQYF,TGTGCCAGTAGTTCGCACCTAGGGACTCCTCGACCCCAAGAGACCCAGTACTTC
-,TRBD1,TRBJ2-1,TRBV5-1,CASSPGTVTFF,TGCGCCAGCAGCCCCGGGACAGTTACGTTCTTC
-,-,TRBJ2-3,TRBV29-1,CSVTRLGANTDTQYF,TGCAGCGTTACTAGACTAGGAGCAAACACAGATACGCAGTATTTT
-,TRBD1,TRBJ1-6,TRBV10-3,CAIRGGTGVNSPLHF,TGTGCCATCAGGGGGGGGACAGGTGTCAATTCACCCCTCCACTTT
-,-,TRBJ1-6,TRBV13,CASMPQADSYNSPLHF,TGTGCCAGCATGCCACAGGCTGACTCCTATAATTCACCCCTCCACTTT
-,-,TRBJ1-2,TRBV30,CAWKKQALGGYTF,TGTGCCTGGAAGAAACAGGCCCTTGGTGGCTACACCTTC
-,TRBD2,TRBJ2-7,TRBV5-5,CASRFGTSVSYEQYF,TGTGCCAGCAGGTTTGGGACTAGCGTCTCCTACGAGCAGTACTTC
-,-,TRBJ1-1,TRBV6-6,CASSQVNTEAFF,TGTGCCAGCAGTCAGGTGAACACTGAAGCTTTCTTT
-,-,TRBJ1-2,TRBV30,CAWSVSRGAGYTF,TGTGCCTGGAGTGTATCCAGGGGTGCTGGCTACACCTTC
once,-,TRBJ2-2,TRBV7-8,CASSLVRVVSPGELFF,TGTGCCAGCAGCTTAGTTCGGGTGGTCAGTCCCGGGGAGCTGTTTTTT
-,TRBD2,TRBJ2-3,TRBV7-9,CASSLGRGASGGVQDTQYF,TGTGCCAGCAGCTTAGGGAGGGGAGCTAGCGGGGGGGTTCAAGATACGCAGTATTTT
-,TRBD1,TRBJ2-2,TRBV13,CASSLGQGSRTGELFF,TGTGCCAGCAGCTTAGGACAGGGGTCTAGAACCGGGGAGCTGTTTTTT
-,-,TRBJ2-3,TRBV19,CASSGNAPGTDTQYF,TGTGCCAGTAGTGGTAACGCCCCGGGCACAGATACGCAGTATTTT
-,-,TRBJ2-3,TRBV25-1,CASRHAQRGGGDTQYF,TGTGCCAGCAGACACGCCCAAAGGGGAGGGGGGGATACGCAGTATTTT
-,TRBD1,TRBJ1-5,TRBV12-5,CASSGTGGQPQHF,TGTGCTAGTTCCGGGACAGGGGGTCAGCCCCAGCATTTT